The 17 T cell receptor beta chains below were found in one sample sequenced in a study of blood T cells in healthy people across ages. Together with a sample-barcoded 5' primer, a J-beta primer mix was included in a second PCR lasting about 7 to 12 cycles. TCRdb reprocessed the 5' RACE reads via MiXCR and lists one record per CDR3 protein. The sample holds more than 800,000 distinct CDR3 sequences, 40% to 50% seen once. Sequenced: blood. These receptors originate from a woman aged 55-69 years in good health.

The chain joins TRBV4-2 to TRBJ2-7; TRBD2 matches at 8 bases. The V gene end was trimmed by 4 bases and the J gene end by 2 bases; junction bases not matched to a gene: 10. The CDR3 extends over 16 amino acids. The germline CDR1 and CDR2 sequences are LGHNA and YNFKEQ. The CDR3 here is CASSRFFAGGTYEQYF. CDR3 sequence (DNA): TGTGCCAGCAGCCGGTTCTTTGCGGGAGGTACCTACGAGCAGTACTTC.

The chain combines TRBV5-1 with TRBJ2-7; D unresolved. Germline loops: CDR1 SGHRS, CDR2 YFSETQ. The CDR3 is 13 amino acids. The V end lost 2 bases, the J end lost 3 bases, and 9 bases lay between the germline ends. CDR3 sequence: CASSFIEDYEQYF. DNA for the CDR3: TGCGCCAGCAGCTTCATAGAGGACTACGAGCAGTACTTC.

V is TRBV24-1 and J is TRBJ2-3; D may be TRBD2 (5 bases). The CDR3 has 20 amino acids. The germline V gene has CDR1 KGHDR and CDR2 SFDVKD. Between the trimmed V and J ends, which lost 5 bases and 2 bases, there was a span of 28 bases. This chain's CDR3 is CATSAGPEAGKAHSTDTQYF. In DNA form, the CDR3 reads TGTGCCACCAGTGCTGGGCCGGAGGCAGGAAAAGCGCACTCCACAGATACGCAGTATTTT.

The gene calls are TRBV20-1 and TRBJ2-1; D unclear. CDR1 DFQATT and CDR2 SNEGSKA come from the germline V gene (reference sequence). V dropped 0 bases and J dropped 4 bases, with 10 bases sitting between them. The CDR3 runs to 14 residues. CDR3 region: CSARDLSGYNEQFF. Written as DNA, the CDR3 is TGCAGTGCTAGAGATCTCTCCGGTTACAATGAGCAGTTCTTC.

This clonotype was seen a few times. The V and J genes are TRBV20-1 and TRBJ2-1, with D perhaps TRBD1 (5 bases). This CDR3 is built from 15 residues. The germline V and J ends were trimmed by 1 base and 8 bases, with 18 bases remaining between them. Germline values: CDR1 DFQATT, CDR2 SNEGSKA (reference sequence). CDR3 bases: TGCAGTGCTAGAGGCAGGGCATCGTATCTGGATGAGCAGTTCTTC. This encodes CSARGRASYLDEQFF.

This clonotype was detected ten times or more. The chain is built from TRBV7-2 and TRBJ2-5, with D unresolved. Trimming shortened V by 8 bases and J by 2 bases, and 12 bases separated the two germline ends. Germline values: CDR1 SGHTA, CDR2 FQGNSA. The CDR3 runs to 13 residues. The CDR3 protein is CASQESKQETQYF. CDR3 bases: TGTGCCAGCCAGGAAAGCAAACAAGAGACCCAGTACTTC.

The chain joins TRBV29-1 to TRBJ1-2; D possibly corresponds to TRBD1 (6 bases). V dropped 4 bases and J dropped 1 base, with 13 bases sitting between them. Germline assignment: CDR1 SQVTM and CDR2 ANQGSEA. CDR3 length: 14 residues. CDR3 nucleotide sequence: TGCAGCGTTGCGCCGGAACAGGGTAACTATGGCTACACCTTC. This gives the protein CSVAPEQGNYGYTF. Variable domain in full (rest from reference TRBV29-1 and TRBJ1-2): SAVISQKPSRDICQRGTSLTIQCQVDSQVTMMFWYRQQPGQSLTLIATANQGSEATYESGFVIDKFPISRPNLTFSTLTVSNMSPEDSSIYLCSVAPEQGNYGYTFGSGTRLTVV.

In the case of this clonotype: A read error is possible here, since a much larger clone lies one base away. V is TRBV29-1 and J is TRBJ2-5; TRBD2 agrees at 9 bases. CDR1 is SQVTM and CDR2 is ANQGSEA in the germline V gene. Unmatched junction bases numbered 8, after V lost 5 bases and J lost 7 bases. CDR3 length equals 13 residues. CDR3 amino acids: CSVRTSAGGTQYF. CDR3 DNA: TGCAGCGTTCGGACTAGCGCAGGGGGGACCCAGTACTTC.

The chain joins TRBV10-2 to TRBJ2-1, with a weak D call TRBD1 (5 bases). CDR3 size: 16 residues. Trimming shortened V by 0 bases and J by 3 bases, and 12 bases separated the two germline ends. The germline gives CDR1 WSHSY, CDR2 SAAADI. In DNA, the CDR3 is TGCGCCAGCAGTGAGTCGGCAGGGCCATACTACAATGAGCAGTTCTTC. Translation gives CASSESAGPYYNEQFF.

The V and J genes are TRBV30 and TRBJ2-4, with 9 bases fitting TRBD1. The DNA end is more similar to TRBJ2-7, so the J call may be wrong. CDR1 and CDR2 (germline): GTSNPN, SVGIG (reference sequence). This CDR3 region has 12 residues. CDR3 sequence reads: CARGTGPYEQYF. CDR3 bases: TGTGCCCGGGGGACAGGGCCATACGAGCAGTACTTC.

V and J are TRBV30 and TRBJ2-4; no clear D. CDR3 length: 12 residues. Germline CDR1 reads GTSNPN; CDR2 reads SVGIG (reference sequence). V was cut by 7 bases and J by 2 bases, with 9 bases left in between. For the CDR3, the DNA is TGTGCCTCACAGATAACCAAAAACATTCAGTACTTC. It is translated as CASQITKNIQYF.

In its sample, this clonotype was seen once. A junction boundary mismatches the germline segment, possibly from a read error. This rearrangement joins TRBV20-1 to TRBJ2-7; TRBD2 agrees at 7 bases. This CDR3 spans 17 amino acids. Per germline, CDR1 DFQATT and CDR2 SNEGSKA (reference sequence). In nucleotides, the CDR3 is TGCAGTGCTGGAGATCCCTACCGGGACTATAGCTCCTACGAGCAGTACTTC. Translated, it gives CSAGDPYRDYSSYEQYF.

This chain links TRBV20-1 with TRBJ1-1; possibly TRBD1 for D (6 bases). Germline-derived CDR1 and CDR2 are DFQATT and SNEGSKA (reference sequence). The CDR3 is made up of 14 amino acids. V was clipped by 6 bases and J by 1 base, with 15 bases between them. DNA of the CDR3: TGCAGTGCGCCGAAAGGGGGGCCGAACACTGAAGCTTTCTTT. Its translation: CSAPKGGPNTEAFF.

For this clonotype: A much bigger clone sits one base away, suggesting this may be a read error. V gene TRBV5-1 combines with J gene TRBJ2-5; D is unresolved. The DNA matches TRBJ2-7 better at its end, which makes the J call doubtful. Germline V lookup: CDR1 SGHRS, CDR2 YFSETQ. The CDR3 has 14 amino acids. CDR3 amino acids: CASSFGADVYEQYF. CDR3 coding DNA: TGCGCCAGCAGCTTTGGAGCAGACGTTTACGAGCAGTACTTC.

The chain links TRBV11-2 to TRBJ2-3; TRBD2 aligns across 10 bases. Germline CDR1 SGHAT, CDR2 FQNNGV. This CDR3 is built from 13 residues. J gave up 13 bases and V 1 base, and 5 bases lay outside the gene matches. The CDR3 region is CASSLVRGTSEYF. The CDR3 DNA sequence: TGTGCCAGCAGCTTAGTCCGCGGGACTAGCGAGTATTTT.

The rearrangement joins TRBV5-1 to TRBJ2-2; the D gene could be TRBD1 or TRBD2 (6 bases each). The V and J ends lost 3 bases and 6 bases respectively, with 18 bases between them. Germline-derived CDR1 and CDR2 are SGHRS and YFSETQ. The CDR3 is 16 amino acids. The CDR3 DNA sequence: TGCGCCAGCAGCTGGGGGGCGGTTGCCGGTCCCGGGGAGCTGTTTTTT. It specifies CASSWGAVAGPGELFF.

This clonotype has just a few counts. V is TRBV25-1 and J is TRBJ2-3; D may correspond to TRBD1 or TRBD2 (6 bases each). Per germline, CDR1 MGHDK and CDR2 SYGVNS. The CDR3 is 14 residues long. The V gene lost 1 base and the J gene lost 5 bases, with 10 bases spanning the gap. This CDR3 reads CASSEFEGGDTQYF. The CDR3 DNA sequence: TGTGCCAGCAGTGAATTTGAGGGGGGAGATACGCAGTATTTT.